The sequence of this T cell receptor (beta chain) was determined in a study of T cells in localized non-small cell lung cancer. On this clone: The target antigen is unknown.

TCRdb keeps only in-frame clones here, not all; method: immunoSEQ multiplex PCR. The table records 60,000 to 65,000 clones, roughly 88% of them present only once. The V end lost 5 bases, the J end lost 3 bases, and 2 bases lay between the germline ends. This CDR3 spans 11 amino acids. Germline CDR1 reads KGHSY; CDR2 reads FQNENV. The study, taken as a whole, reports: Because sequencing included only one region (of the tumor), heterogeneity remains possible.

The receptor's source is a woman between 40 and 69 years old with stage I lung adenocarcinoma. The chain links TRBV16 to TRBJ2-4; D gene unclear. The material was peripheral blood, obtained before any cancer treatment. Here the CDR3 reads CASSYKNIQYF. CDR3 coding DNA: TGTGCCAGCAGCTACAAAAACATTCAGTACTTC. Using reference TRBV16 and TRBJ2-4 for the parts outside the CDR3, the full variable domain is GEEVAQTPKHLVRGEGQKAKLYCAPIKGHSYVFWYQQVLKNEFKFLISFQNENVFDETGMPKERFSAKCLPNSPCSLEIQATKLEDSAVYFCASSYKNIQYFGAGTRLSVL.